This TCR beta chain derives from a study of T cells in Graves' hyperthyroidism and ophthalmopathy. Study-wide results and limits: Researchers report that a 13 V-J model separated ophthalmopathy from stable hyperthyroidism. Blood held most thyroid clonotypes expanded above 0.001 frequency.

V lost 5 bases and J lost 3; bases outside the gene matches: 12. Germline CDR1 and CDR2: MGHRA and YSYEKL. The CDR3 loop spans 16 amino acids. This clonotype was detected many times. Its antigen is unknown. TCR beta CDR3 sequences were amplified from RNA transcripts. The HTBI set primed first-round TCR CDR3 RT-PCR. Via MiXCR, TCRdb re-called the multiplex PCR reads, giving one row per CDR3 protein. The profile covers about 510,000 distinct CDR3 sequences, with less than 15% appearing a single time and approximately 14% taken by the ten largest. Stable Graves' hyperthyroidism denoted no ophthalmopathy progression over 18 months. This sample holds PBMCs from under 11 ml fresh peripheral blood.

The sequenced material came from blood. The TCR comes from a woman in her thirties or forties with Graves' hyperthyroidism. The chain has TRBV4-1 and TRBJ2-7; 8 nucleotides line up with TRBD1. CDR3 nucleotide sequence: TGCGCCAGCAGCTACATTCCGGGACAGGATTACTACGAGCAGTACTTC. It codes for CASSYIPGQDYYEQYF.